The clone carrying this T cell receptor beta chain has ten or more counts. CDR1 MNHEY and CDR2 SMNVEV come from the germline V gene (reference sequence). Trimming shortened V by 5 bases and J by 2 bases, and 9 bases separated the two germline ends. This CDR3 contains 13 residues. The time point: sample taken at primary tumor resection. Sequencing covered unsorted whole RNA taken from tumor, nontumor lung or frozen PBMC. This sample was taken from a study of spatial heterogeneity in lung cancer. Via MiXCR, TCRdb re-called the 5' RACE reads, giving one row per CDR3 protein. This sample has some 21,000 distinct CDR3 sequences, with 4.6% found just once.

The sequenced sample was PBMCs, obtained at surgery. The V gene is TRBV27, the J gene TRBJ1-1; D not resolved. The TCR comes from a male donor with early-stage non-small cell lung cancer. The CDR3: CASSLTRNTEAFF. CDR3 in DNA: TGTGCCAGCAGTCTGACAAGAAACACTGAAGCTTTCTTT.